The rows below give T cell receptor beta chains drawn from one sample of a study of preoperative IRX-2 immunotherapy in early breast cancer. Clones were sequenced by immunoSEQ multiplex PCR, and TCRdb holds only the in-frame ones, with some missing. The data show almost 35,000 clones, with around 96% seen just once and roughly 6.7% held by the top ten. This sample was taken from a patient treated with IRX-2 immunotherapy. All receptors come from a human donor with breast cancer. The CDR3 runs from the conserved cysteine through the conserved F or W. A D gene is named only where the DNA matches it firmly. Expanded clones get a size class; other rows say once, few or many, or leave the size out.

clone_size	v_call	d_call	j_call	cdr3_nt	cdr3_aa
-	TRBV11-2	TRBD1	TRBJ1-1	TGTGCCAGCAGCCCCAGACAGGGGGCGGCTGAAGCTTTCTTT	CASSPRQGAAEAFF
-	TRBV15	-	TRBJ1-2	TGTGCCACCAGCAGAGGGCGAGTTGATGGCTACACCTTC	CATSRGRVDGYTF
-	TRBV6-5	TRBD1	TRBJ2-3	TGTGCCAGCAGTTACCAGGGGGCCTCCCCGCAGTATTTT	CASSYQGASPQYF
-	TRBV29-1	-	TRBJ2-7	TGCAGCGTTGGCCTTTGGGACGGCGTTCCCTACGAGCAGTACTTC	CSVGLWDGVPYEQYF
few	TRBV29-1	-	TRBJ1-1	TGCAGCGTTGTCGGGTATGCTGAAGCTTTCTTT	CSVVGYAEAFF
once	TRBV20-1	-	TRBJ2-7	TGCAGTGCTAGGGCCTACGAGCAGTACTTC	CSARAYEQYF
-	TRBV2	-	TRBJ2-7	TGTGCCAGCAGTGAGCTAGACGAGCAGTACTTC	CASSELDEQYF
few	TRBV5-1	TRBD2	TRBJ2-7	TGCGCCAGCAGTTTAGGAAGTCGGACTAGCGCCTACGAGCAGTACTTC	CASSLGSRTSAYEQYF
-	TRBV6-5	-	TRBJ2-1	TGTGCCAGCAGTGTGACTAGTCCCAATGAGCAGTTCTTC	CASSVTSPNEQFF
-	TRBV7-6	-	TRBJ2-7	TGTGCCAGCAGCTTAGGAGGGATTACCTACGAGCAGTACTTC	CASSLGGITYEQYF
-	TRBV28	-	TRBJ1-4	TGTGCCAGCAGTTTATTAAGGGATGAAAAACTGTTTTTT	CASSLLRDEKLFF
-	TRBV5-6	TRBD2	TRBJ2-3	TGTGCCAGCAGCTTGTTCGAGACTAGCGGTCGGGATACGCAGTATTTT	CASSLFETSGRDTQYF
-	TRBV12-5	-	TRBJ2-1	TGTGCTAGTGGTTTGGTACGTGACGGTCAGAGCTCCTACAATGAGCAGTTCTTC	CASGLVRDGQSSYNEQFF
-	TRBV23-1	-	TRBJ2-4	TGCGCCAGCAGTCAATCGCAGGGCGACCCGATAACGAACATTCAGTACTTC	CASSQSQGDPITNIQYF
-	TRBV9	-	TRBJ1-2	TGTGCCAGCAGCGTAGCTATATGGGACACCTATGGCTACACCTTC	CASSVAIWDTYGYTF
-	TRBV5-6	-	TRBJ1-6	TGTGCCAGCAGCCCTGGACTCCTTAATTCACCCCTCCACTTT	CASSPGLLNSPLHF
-	TRBV11-2	-	TRBJ2-7	TGTGCCAGCAGTCCCCCAGCTACATACTACGAGCAGTACTTC	CASSPPATYYEQYF
-	TRBV28	TRBD1	TRBJ2-2	TGTGCCAGCAGTTTACCGGGGACAGGGGAAACCGGGGAGCTGTTTTTT	CASSLPGTGETGELFF
once	TRBV4-2	-	TRBJ1-2	TGTGCCAGCAGCCAGCCGGGAAATAACTATGGCTACACCTTC	CASSQPGNNYGYTF
-	TRBV18	-	TRBJ1-2	TGTGCCAGCTCCCCCGGGCAGGCCTATGGCTACACCTTC	CASSPGQAYGYTF
-	TRBV20-1	-	TRBJ2-1	TGCAGTGCTCCCAGAAACAATGAGCAGTTCTTC	CSAPRNNEQFF
-	TRBV5-1	TRBD2	TRBJ2-7	TGCGCCAGCAGCTGGACTAGCGGCTCCTACGAGCAGTACTTC	CASSWTSGSYEQYF
-	TRBV29-1	-	TRBJ2-4	TGCAGCGTTGAGGAGGTATCAAGGAGGGCCAAAAACATTCAGTACTTC	CSVEEVSRRAKNIQYF
-	TRBV7-6	-	TRBJ1-2	TGTGCCAGCAGCTTATCCACACCTAACTATGGCTACACCTTC	CASSLSTPNYGYTF